This T cell receptor beta chain is drawn from a study of regulatory T cells in long-lasting Graves disease. Time point meaning: persistent/refractory GD, antithyroid drugs over 5 years with positive TRAb. The authors made the TCR library using RNA they extracted from PBMCs. Through Arm-PCR of CDR3 regions and iRepertoire HTBI primers, TCR beta libraries were built. A single record per CDR3 protein comes from TCRdb applying MiXCR to the multiplex PCR reads. The sample carries 350,000 to 450,000 distinct CDR3 sequences, about 21% recorded once. The CDR3 is made up of 12 amino acids. V lost 5 bases to trimming and J lost 3 bases, with 7 bases between them. In its sample, this clonotype was seen many times.

This material consisted of peripheral blood mononuclear cells (PBMCs), taken when the disease was refractory, from a patient treated with antithyroid drugs. V usage is TRBV12-3 or TRBV12-4 and J usage is TRBJ1-1, with D unresolved. This sequence was found in a female donor with Graves disease. Here the CDR3 DNA reads TGTGCCAGCAGTACCCGGTACACTGAAGCTTTCTTT. Translated, it gives CASSTRYTEAFF.